This TCR beta chain was captured in a study of control samples from healthy donors and cancer patients. The protocol was immunoSEQ multiplex PCR, while the TCRdb copy is restricted to in-frame clones and leaves out a portion. The sample lists over 85,000 clones, roughly 93% seen once, with 1.5% in the top ten. CDR3 length: 15 amino acids. Germline V gene lookup returns CDR1 SGHTA and CDR2 FQGTGA. V was clipped by 5 bases and J by 2 bases, with 13 bases between them. Sequences were obtained from blood. The V gene is TRBV7-3, the J gene TRBJ2-1, with a possible D match to TRBD1 (6 bases). This clonotype was obtained from a woman in her twenties or thirties in good health. CDR3 sequence reads: CASSTGTSTYNEQFF. In DNA, the CDR3 is TGTGCCAGCAGCACAGGGACCTCTACCTACAATGAGCAGTTCTTC.